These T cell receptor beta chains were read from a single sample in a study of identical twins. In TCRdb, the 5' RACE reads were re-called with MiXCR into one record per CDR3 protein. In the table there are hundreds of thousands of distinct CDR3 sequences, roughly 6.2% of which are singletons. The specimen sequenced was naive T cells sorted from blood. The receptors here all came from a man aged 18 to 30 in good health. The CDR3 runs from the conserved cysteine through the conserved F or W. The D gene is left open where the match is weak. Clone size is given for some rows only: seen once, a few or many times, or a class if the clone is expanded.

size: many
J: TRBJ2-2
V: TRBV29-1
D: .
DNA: TGCAGCGTGGGACGGGGGTCCGGGGAGCTGTTTTTT
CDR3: CSVGRGSGELFF

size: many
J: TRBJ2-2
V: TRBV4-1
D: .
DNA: TGCGCCAGCAGCCAAGATCTGGGCAGGGTAAACACCGGGGAGCTGTTTTTT
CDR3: CASSQDLGRVNTGELFF

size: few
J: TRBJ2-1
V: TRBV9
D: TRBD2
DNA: TGTGCCAGCAGCGTAGCGGGACTAGCGATCTACAATGAGCAGTTCTTC
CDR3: CASSVAGLAIYNEQFF

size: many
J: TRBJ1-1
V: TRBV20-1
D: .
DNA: TGCAGTGCTGGCGGGCAAACCCTCACTGAAGCTTTCTTT
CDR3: CSAGGQTLTEAFF

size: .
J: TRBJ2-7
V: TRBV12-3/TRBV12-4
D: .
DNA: TGTGCCAGCAGTTTACCGGGGGTTCACGAGCAGTACTTC
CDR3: CASSLPGVHEQYF

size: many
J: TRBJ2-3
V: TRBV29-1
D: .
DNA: TGCAGCGTTCTGGCGGGCGGAGGGGTCGCAGATACGCAGTATTTT
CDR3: CSVLAGGGVADTQYF

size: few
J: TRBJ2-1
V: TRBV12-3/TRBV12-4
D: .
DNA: TGTGCCAGCAGACCGCCTTACAATGAGCAGTTCTTC
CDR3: CASRPPYNEQFF

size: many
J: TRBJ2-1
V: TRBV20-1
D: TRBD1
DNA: TGCAGTGCTAGAGATAAGGACAGGGAACAGTTCTTC
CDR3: CSARDKDREQFF

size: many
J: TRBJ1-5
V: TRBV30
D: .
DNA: TGTGCCTGGAGTGTACGGGAGAATCAGCCCCAGCATTTT
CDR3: CAWSVRENQPQHF

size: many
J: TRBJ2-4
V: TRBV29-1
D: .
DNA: TGCAGCGTTGAAGCTCGCCACGCCAAAAACATTCAGTACTTC
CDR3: CSVEARHAKNIQYF

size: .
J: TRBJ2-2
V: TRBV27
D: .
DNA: TGTGCCAGCACCTTTATCCGGGACATCCACACCGGGGAGCTGTTTTTT
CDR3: CASTFIRDIHTGELFF

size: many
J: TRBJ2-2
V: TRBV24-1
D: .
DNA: TGTGCCACCAGTGATTGGTCAGCCACCGGGGAGCTGTTTTTT
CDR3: CATSDWSATGELFF

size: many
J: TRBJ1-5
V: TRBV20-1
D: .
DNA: TGCAGTGCTAGAGATTCCGGGAGCAATCAGCCCCAGCATTTT
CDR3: CSARDSGSNQPQHF

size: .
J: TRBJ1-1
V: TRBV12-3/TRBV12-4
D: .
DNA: TGTGCCAGCAGTTTAAAGTCGTCCCTGATATGGACTGAAGCTTTCTTT
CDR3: CASSLKSSLIWTEAFF

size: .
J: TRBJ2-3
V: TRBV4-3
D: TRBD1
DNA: TGCGCCAGCAGCCTTGGAAGGGACAGGGGTTCGGATACGCAGTATTTT
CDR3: CASSLGRDRGSDTQYF

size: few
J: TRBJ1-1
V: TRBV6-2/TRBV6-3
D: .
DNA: TGTGCCAGCAGTTACGGACTGGGGATCCCCCAAGCTTTCTTT
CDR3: CASSYGLGIPQAFF

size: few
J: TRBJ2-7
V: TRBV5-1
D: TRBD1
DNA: TGCGCCAGCAGCTTCCGGACAGGGGCCAACGAGCAGTACTTC
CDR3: CASSFRTGANEQYF

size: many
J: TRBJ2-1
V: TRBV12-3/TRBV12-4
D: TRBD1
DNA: TGTGCCAGCAGTCAATGGACAGGGGGCTCTGGGGAGCAGTTCTTC
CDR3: CASSQWTGGSGEQFF

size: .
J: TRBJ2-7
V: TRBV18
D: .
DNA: TGTGCCAGCTCACCATATCCAGGGAGTGGCGACGAGCAGTACTTC
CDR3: CASSPYPGSGDEQYF

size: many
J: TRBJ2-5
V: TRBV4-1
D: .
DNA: TGCGCCAGCAGTGTCGCTCAGTTTGAGACCCAGTACTTC
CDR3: CASSVAQFETQYF

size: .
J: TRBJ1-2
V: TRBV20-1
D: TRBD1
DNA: TGCAGTGCTGCCGACAGGGTCGGAAACTATGGCTACACCTTC
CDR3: CSAADRVGNYGYTF

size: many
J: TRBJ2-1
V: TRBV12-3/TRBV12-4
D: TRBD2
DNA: TGTGCCAGCAGGGTAGCGGGAGGTCCAAATAGCTCCTACAATGAGCAGTTCTTC
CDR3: CASRVAGGPNSSYNEQFF

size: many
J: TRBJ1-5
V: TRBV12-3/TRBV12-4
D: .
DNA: TGTGCCAGCAGTTGGGCCTCCGGGGGCAATCAGCCCCAGCATTTT
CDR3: CASSWASGGNQPQHF

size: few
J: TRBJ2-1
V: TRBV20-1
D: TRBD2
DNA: TGCAGTGCTAGAGGGACTAGCGGGAGAGGGAATGAGCAGTTCTTC
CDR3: CSARGTSGRGNEQFF

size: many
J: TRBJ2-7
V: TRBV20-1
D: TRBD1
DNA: TGCAGTGTCCTATCCCTTTCCGGGACAGGGGGGAACGAGCAGTACTTC
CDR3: CSVLSLSGTGGNEQYF

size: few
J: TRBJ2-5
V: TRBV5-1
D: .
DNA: TGCGCCAGCAGCTTGGACCGGCGACGAGAGACCCAGTACTTC
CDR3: CASSLDRRRETQYF

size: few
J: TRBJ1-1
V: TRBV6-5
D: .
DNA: TGTGCCAGCAGTTACCTGGCAGAGAACACTGAAGCTTTCTTT
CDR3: CASSYLAENTEAFF

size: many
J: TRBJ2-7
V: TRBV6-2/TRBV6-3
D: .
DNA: TGTGCCAGCAGTTTTCACGACGAGCAGTACTTC
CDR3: CASSFHDEQYF

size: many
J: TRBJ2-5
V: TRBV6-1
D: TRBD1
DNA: TGTGCCAGCAGTCGAGGGACAGCGCAAGAGACCCAGTACTTC
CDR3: CASSRGTAQETQYF

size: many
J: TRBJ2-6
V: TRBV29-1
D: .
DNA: TGCAGCGTTGTGGCCGGCTCTGGGGCCAACGTCCTGACTTTC
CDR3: CSVVAGSGANVLTF

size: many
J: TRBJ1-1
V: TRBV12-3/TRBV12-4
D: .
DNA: TGTGCCAGCACCTCCCGGGGAACTGAAGCTTTCTTT
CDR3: CASTSRGTEAFF

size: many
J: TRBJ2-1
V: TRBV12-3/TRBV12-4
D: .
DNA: TGTGCCAGCAGTTTTGAAAGGGCGAGCAATGAGCAGTTCTTC
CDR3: CASSFERASNEQFF

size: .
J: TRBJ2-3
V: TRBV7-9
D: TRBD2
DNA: TGTGCCAGCAGCTATAAGCGGGAGAACCTTGATACGCAGTATTTT
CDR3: CASSYKRENLDTQYF